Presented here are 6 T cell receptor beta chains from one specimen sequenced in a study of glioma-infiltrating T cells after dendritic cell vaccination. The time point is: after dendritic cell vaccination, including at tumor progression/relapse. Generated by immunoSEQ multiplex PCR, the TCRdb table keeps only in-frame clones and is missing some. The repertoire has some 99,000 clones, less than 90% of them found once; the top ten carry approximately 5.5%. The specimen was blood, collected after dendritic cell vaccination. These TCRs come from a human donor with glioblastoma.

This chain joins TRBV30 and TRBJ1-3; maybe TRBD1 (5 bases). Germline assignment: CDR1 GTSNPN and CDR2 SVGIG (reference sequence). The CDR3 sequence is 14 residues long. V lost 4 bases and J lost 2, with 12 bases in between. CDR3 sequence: CAWTARGTGNTIYF. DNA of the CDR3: TGTGCCTGGACCGCCCGGGGGACTGGAAACACCATATATTTT.

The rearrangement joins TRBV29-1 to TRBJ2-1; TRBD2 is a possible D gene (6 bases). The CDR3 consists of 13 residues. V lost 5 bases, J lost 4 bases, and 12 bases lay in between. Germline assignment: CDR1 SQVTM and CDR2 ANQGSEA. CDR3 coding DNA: TGCAGCGTTTATACGGGGGAGTACAATGAGCAGTTCTTC. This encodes CSVYTGEYNEQFF.

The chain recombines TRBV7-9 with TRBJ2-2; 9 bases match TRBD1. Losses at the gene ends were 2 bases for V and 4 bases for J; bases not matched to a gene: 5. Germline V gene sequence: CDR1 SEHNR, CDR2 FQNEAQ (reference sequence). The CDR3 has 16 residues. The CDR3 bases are TGTGCCAGCAGCTTACTACAGGGGGCGCCCACCGGGGAGCTGTTTTTT. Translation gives CASSLLQGAPTGELFF.

DNA for the CDR3: TGCAGCGCCCTGACTGGCCGGAGTAATGAGCAGTTCTTC. This sequence encodes CSALTGRSNEQFF. J is TRBJ2-1 and V is TRBV29-1; no reliable D call. The V gene lost 7 bases and the J gene lost 7 bases, with 17 bases spanning the gap. The germline CDR1 and CDR2 sequences are SQVTM and ANQGSEA. The CDR3 extends over 13 amino acids.

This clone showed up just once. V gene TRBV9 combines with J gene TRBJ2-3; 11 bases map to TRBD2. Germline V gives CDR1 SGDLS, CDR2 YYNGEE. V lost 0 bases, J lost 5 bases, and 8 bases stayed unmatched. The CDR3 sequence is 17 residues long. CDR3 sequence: CASSVGTLAGGLDTQYF. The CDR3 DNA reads TGTGCCAGCAGCGTAGGAACCCTAGCGGGGGGTTTAGATACGCAGTATTTT.

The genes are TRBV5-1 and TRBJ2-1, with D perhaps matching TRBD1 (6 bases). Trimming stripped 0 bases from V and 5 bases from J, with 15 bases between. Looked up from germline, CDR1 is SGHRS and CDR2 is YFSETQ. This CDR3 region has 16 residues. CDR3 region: CASSLERQDIDNEQFF. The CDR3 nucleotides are TGCGCCAGCAGCTTGGAGCGACAGGATATCGACAATGAGCAGTTCTTC.